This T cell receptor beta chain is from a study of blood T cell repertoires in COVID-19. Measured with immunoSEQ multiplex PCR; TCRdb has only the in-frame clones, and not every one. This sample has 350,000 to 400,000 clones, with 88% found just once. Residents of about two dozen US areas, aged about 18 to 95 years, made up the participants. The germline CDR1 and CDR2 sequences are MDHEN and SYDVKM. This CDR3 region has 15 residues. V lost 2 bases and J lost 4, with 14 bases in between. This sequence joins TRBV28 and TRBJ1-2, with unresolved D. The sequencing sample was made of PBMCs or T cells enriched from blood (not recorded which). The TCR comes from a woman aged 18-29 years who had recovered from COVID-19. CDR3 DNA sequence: TGTGCCAGCAGTTTAGTAGCGGGGATGGGCTATGGCTACACCTTC. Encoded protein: CASSLVAGMGYGYTF.